Listed here is a single T cell receptor beta chain. The antigen is not known. V lost 1 base and J lost 7; bases outside the gene matches: 8. The CDR3 consists of 16 residues. The germline gives CDR1 LGHNA, CDR2 YNFKEQ. These data are taken from a study of cytomegalovirus exposure and HLA in healthy donors. Study-wide results and caveats: With later analysis, a missense DCLRE1C variant became linked to TCR beta V- and J-gene trimming.

The PCR ran on 60 Vbeta and 13 Jbeta primers. Sequencing was performed with immunoSEQ multiplex PCR; in TCRdb, only in-frame clones are kept and a portion is missing. The table shows under 150,000 clones, with roughly 82% occurring only once. This TCR came from a man aged 45-65 years in good health and CMV-seronegative. The specimen was PBMCs. V gene TRBV4-2 combines with J gene TRBJ2-2; 8 bases match TRBD2. The CDR3 nucleotides are TGTGCCAGCAGCCAAGTATCCGGGGGGGCTATCGGGGAGCTGTTTTTT. It translates to CASSQVSGGAIGELFF.